What follows is one T cell receptor (beta chain) and its context. Its target is not known. This may stem from a read error, because a much larger clone lies one nucleotide away. The CDR3 contains 15 residues. V shed 6 bases and J 4 bases; nucleotides not matched to a gene: 11. CDR1 is MNHEY and CDR2 is SVGEGT in the germline V gene. Starting from genomic DNA, TCR beta CDR3 was amplified through two-round multiplex PCR. Initially, in first-round PCR, primers specific to each TRBV and TRBJ gene were used. TCRdb reanalysed the multiplex PCR reads using MiXCR and keeps one entry per CDR3 protein. The data contain tens of thousands of distinct CDR3 sequences, about 32% of them singletons. This sample is drawn from a study of prognosis after radiotherapy for stage I lung cancer. Overall study: No significant progression was observed in fewer than 18 patients, whereas a few developed distant metastases a median of 7 months after radiotherapy.

Notes on the study in general: The study found lower Shannon entropy after stereotactic body radiation therapy in patients who developed distant metastases.

The V and J genes are TRBV6-2 or TRBV6-3 and TRBJ2-5, with TRBD2 matching 7 bases. The clonotype originates from a donor aged 50 or older with non-small cell lung cancer. The material was PBMCs, obtained before or after stereotactic body radiation therapy (not recorded which). The CDR3: CASSNCGVAGETQYF. CDR3 DNA sequence: TGTGCCAGCAGCAACTGTGGGGTAGCGGGAGAGACCCAGTACTTC.